Described below is a single TCR beta chain sequence and its context. Its specificity is not known. Specified time point: baseline pretreatment blood. Sample treatment: 15 Gy SBRT to primary tumor, nephrectomy 4 weeks later. Radiation-treated patients gave blood at baseline, week 2 and week 4. The tumor was a clear cell renal cell carcinoma. Using immunoSEQ multiplex PCR, the repertoire was profiled, and TCRdb retains in-frame clones only, with some absent. The sample has tens of thousands of clones, about 80% seen once. The entry originates in a study of radiation and T cells in renal cell carcinoma. Study results and caveats: No pretreatment tumor biopsies were available for baseline clonotypes. From baseline, blood top tumor clonotypes peaked at 2 weeks post-radiation.

The germline V and J ends were trimmed by 2 bases and 0 bases, with 11 bases remaining between them. The CDR3 runs 16 residues. Germline V CDR1 and CDR2: LNHDA, SQIVND (reference sequence). The chain employs TRBV19 and TRBJ1-5; a possible D gene is TRBD1 (6 bases). This TCR was recovered from a man between 60 and 70 years old with renal cell carcinoma. The source was blood, collected from a patient whose treatment included radiotherapy and nephrectomy. CDR3 DNA: TGTGCCAGTAGTATATTTAGGGGGATTAGCAATCAGCCCCAGCATTTT. Amino acids: CASSIFRGISNQPQHF.